The 25 T cell receptor beta chains reported below all come from one sample, sequenced in a study of shared clonotypes between healthy human individuals. Using immunoSEQ multiplex PCR, the repertoire was profiled, and TCRdb retains in-frame clones only, with some absent. Altogether 2.5 million or so clones are present, approximately 94% being singletons, with the ten largest covering 0.14%. Sequenced input: naive CD4+ T cells sorted from blood. Described subset: CD45RA+ positively selected. Every receptor here comes from a man aged 18 to 30 in good health.

This clone was recorded a few times. The chain recombines TRBV25-1 with TRBJ1-5; D is unclear. With 5 bases removed from V and 9 bases from J, the gap between germline ends came to 17 bases. Germline V lookup: CDR1 MGHDK, CDR2 SYGVNS. The length of the CDR3 is 14 residues. Here the CDR3 reads CASSLESSVWPQHF. The DNA for the CDR3 is TGTGCCAGCAGTCTAGAGAGCTCCGTTTGGCCCCAGCATTTT.

The chain combines TRBV10-3 with TRBJ2-2, with 9 bases lining up with TRBD2. The CDR3 is 16 amino acids. J was trimmed by 3 bases and V by 6 bases; bases with no gene match: 8. Germline CDR1 and CDR2: ENHRY and SYGVKD. The CDR3 loop reads CAIRRIAGADTGELFF. Written as DNA, the CDR3 is TGTGCCATCAGGCGGATAGCGGGAGCGGACACCGGGGAGCTGTTTTTT.

The chain couples TRBV6-5 to TRBJ1-3; D remains unclear. This CDR3 has 15 residues. Germline V gene data show CDR1 as MNHEY and CDR2 as SVGAGI. V dropped 4 bases and J dropped 0 bases, with 10 bases sitting between them. DNA of the CDR3: TGTGCCAGCAGTTCCTCCCGGCTCTCTGGAAACACCATATATTTT. Amino acid sequence: CASSSSRLSGNTIYF.

DNA of the CDR3: TGCGCCAGCAGCTTCTCTAACGACAGGGGGCGTACCTACGAGCAGTACTTC. This encodes CASSFSNDRGRTYEQYF. V is TRBV5-1 and J is TRBJ2-7; 10 nucleotides match TRBD1. Germline V CDR1 and CDR2: SGHRS, YFSETQ. The V segment lost 2 bases and the J segment 2 bases; nucleotides outside the gene matches: 10. The CDR3 totals 17 residues.

V is TRBV25-1 and J is TRBJ1-2, with TRBD1 identical over 8 bases. The CDR3 runs 14 residues. The germline V gene has CDR1 MGHDK and CDR2 SYGVNS. V shed 6 bases, J shed 2 bases, and the junction held 5 bases outside the gene matches. This chain's CDR3 is CASSRQGTNYGYTF. DNA for the CDR3: TGTGCCAGCAGCCGACAGGGGACGAACTATGGCTACACCTTC.

The chain recombines TRBV5-1 with TRBJ1-6; D unclear. Trimming pared 1 base from V and 8 bases from J, leaving 7 bases between. Germline CDR1 and CDR2: SGHRS and YFSETQ. This CDR3 region has 13 residues. The CDR3 protein is CASSLQSDSPLHF. The CDR3 coding sequence is TGCGCCAGCAGCTTGCAGTCGGATTCACCCCTCCACTTT.

This chain connects TRBV30 to TRBJ2-7; 7 bases line up with TRBD2. Germline V gene sequence: CDR1 GTSNPN, CDR2 SVGIG (reference sequence). The V and J ends lost 5 bases and 1 base, in that order; junction bases with no gene match: 5. The CDR3 is 13 amino acids. The CDR3 DNA sequence: TGTGCCTGGGGTGCTAGCGGTTCCTACGAGCAGTACTTC. This codes for CAWGASGSYEQYF. The whole variable domain, filled in from reference TRBV30 and TRBJ2-7, reads SQTIHQWPATLVQPVGSPLSLECTVEGTSNPNLYWYRQAAGRGLQLLFYSVGIGQISSEVPQNLSASRPQDRQFILSSKKLLLSDSGFYLCAWGASGSYEQYFGPGTRLTVT.

The chain couples TRBV18 to TRBJ2-7; no definite D call. Trimming shortened V by 3 bases and J by 2 bases, and 5 bases separated the two germline ends. CDR1 is KGHSH, CDR2 LQKENI, per germline. This CDR3 spans 12 amino acids. The CDR3 here is CASSPAPYEQYF. CDR3 nucleotide sequence: TGTGCCAGCTCACCGGCGCCCTACGAGCAGTACTTC.

The rearrangement uses TRBV6-5 and TRBJ1-2; D gene uncertain. Germline CDR1 and CDR2: MNHEY and SVGAGI. This CDR3 has 15 residues. V gave up 6 bases and J gave up 0 bases, with 14 bases separating them. The CDR3 protein is CASRPTYLANYGYTF. CDR3 coding DNA: TGTGCCAGCAGACCCACCTACTTAGCTAACTATGGCTACACCTTC.

The chain has TRBV30 and TRBJ2-3; 7 positions match TRBD2. Losses at the gene ends were 2 bases for V and 3 bases for J; bases not matched to a gene: 8. The CDR3 totals 15 residues. Germline CDR1 GTSNPN, CDR2 SVGIG (reference sequence). The CDR3, as DNA: TGTGCCTGGAGTACACGGGGGGAAGGTACAGATACGCAGTATTTT. The encoded protein is CAWSTRGEGTDTQYF.

This clone was observed once. Other DNA sequences within the sample encode an identical CDR3. V and J are TRBV7-2 and TRBJ2-7, with 9 bases identical to TRBD2. Losses at the gene ends were 3 bases for V and 0 bases for J; bases not matched to a gene: 3. Germline-derived CDR1 and CDR2 are SGHTA and FQGNSA. This CDR3 is 15 amino acids long. The CDR3 region has the DNA TGTGCCAGCAGCTTGCGGGGGGGGAGCTCCTACGAGCAGTACTTC. This gives the protein CASSLRGGSSYEQYF.

This clone was recorded once. V is TRBV28 and J is TRBJ2-4; D gene unclear. Deletions cut 7 bases from V and 9 bases from J, with 10 bases between. The CDR3 covers 11 residues. CDR1 is MDHEN and CDR2 is SYDVKM in the germline V gene. CDR3 in DNA: TGTGCCAGCACTCACCGCCTCATTCAGTACTTC. Its translation: CASTHRLIQYF. Filled out from reference TRBV28 and TRBJ2-4, the complete variable domain reads DVKVTQSSRYLVKRTGEKVFLECVQDMDHENMFWYRQDPGLGLRLIYFSYDVKMKEKGDIPEGYSVSREKKERFSLILESASTNQTSMYLCASTHRLIQYFGAGTRLSVL.

The chain employs TRBV7-2 and TRBJ2-7, with TRBD1 matching over 7 bases. The junction had 3 bases not matched to a gene; V was cut back by 4 bases and J by 9 bases. Per germline, CDR1 SGHTA and CDR2 FQGNSA. The CDR3 length is 11 residues. The CDR3 DNA sequence: TGTGCCAGCAGCTCGACAGGGATGCAGTACTTC. Protein product: CASSSTGMQYF. Complete variable domain (other parts from reference TRBV7-2 and TRBJ2-7): GAGVSQSPSNKVTEKGKDVELRCDPISGHTALYWYRQSLGQGLEFLIYFQGNSAPDKSGLPSDRFSAERTGGSVSTLTIQRTQQEDSAVYLCASSSTGMQYFGPGTRLTVT.

The chain is built from TRBV7-6 and TRBJ2-1, with 9 bases lining up with TRBD2. CDR1 and CDR2 (germline): SGHVS, FNYEAQ. J gave up 5 bases and V 3 bases, and 2 bases lay outside the gene matches. This CDR3 spans 14 amino acids. For the CDR3, the DNA is TGTGCCAGCAGCTTGGGCGGGGGGGACAATGAGCAGTTCTTC. Encoded protein: CASSLGGGDNEQFF. The full variable domain, rest sourced from reference TRBV7-6 and TRBJ2-1, is GAGVSQSPRYKVTKRGQDVALRCDPISGHVSLYWYRQALGQGPEFLTYFNYEAQQDKSGLPNDRFSAERPEGSISTLTIQRTEQRDSAMYRCASSLGGGDNEQFFGPGTRLTVL.

CDR3 in amino acids: CASSSDRVLGEQYF. CDR3 in DNA: TGTGCCAGCAGCTCTGACAGGGTATTGGGAGAGCAGTACTTC. The gene calls are TRBV6-1 and TRBJ2-7; 7 bases fit TRBD1. V was pared by 6 bases and J by 7 bases, with 12 bases of the junction left unmatched. CDR3 length equals 14 residues. Germline V lookup: CDR1 MNHNS, CDR2 SASEGT.

DNA of the CDR3: TGTGCCAGCAGCTTAGAGCTAGCGGGAGTAGGGGCCTACGAGCAGTACTTC. Its translation: CASSLELAGVGAYEQYF. The chain is built from TRBV11-2 and TRBJ2-7, with 10 bases aligning to TRBD2. Germline lookup yields CDR1 SGHAT and CDR2 FQNNGV. CDR3 length: 17 residues. Germline trimming cut 0 bases from V and 2 bases from J; bases unmatched to any gene: 7.

Concerning this clone: Other nucleotide sequences from this sample produce the same CDR3. The chain is built from TRBV5-1 and TRBJ2-7; D gene uncertain. The CDR3 totals 13 residues. The V gene lost 0 bases and the J gene lost 3 bases, with 7 bases spanning the gap. Germline V gene sequence: CDR1 SGHRS, CDR2 YFSETQ. This CDR3 is CASSLGQLYEQYF. Here the CDR3 DNA reads TGCGCCAGCAGCTTGGGGCAGCTCTACGAGCAGTACTTC.

Points on this clone: A junction end diverges from the germline sequence, so it may reflect a read error. Different DNA sequences within this sample yield the same CDR3. This chain links TRBV7-7 with TRBJ2-2; 7 bases match TRBD1. The CDR3 has 15 amino acids. Germline loops: CDR1 SSHAT, CDR2 FNYEAQ (reference sequence). The DNA of the CDR3 is TGTGCTAGCAGCCCCGGGACAGCGAACACCGGGGAGCTGTTTTTT. This sequence encodes CASSPGTANTGELFF.

This chain links TRBV18 with TRBJ2-1; TRBD1 agrees at 7 bases. The germline V gene encodes CDR1 KGHSH and CDR2 LQKENI. CDR3 size: 14 residues. V lost 4 bases to trimming and J lost 5 bases; unmatched junction nucleotides: 5. The CDR3 protein is CASSRDRNNNEQFF. For the CDR3, the DNA is TGTGCCAGCTCACGGGACAGAAACAACAATGAGCAGTTCTTC.

CDR3 in amino acids: CASSPQGYADTQYF. For the CDR3, the DNA is TGTGCCAGCAGCCCCCAGGGGTACGCAGATACGCAGTATTTT. The V and J genes are TRBV7-2 and TRBJ2-3, with D perhaps TRBD1 (6 bases). With 5 bases removed from V and 4 bases from J, the gap between germline ends came to 13 bases. In germline, CDR1 is SGHTA, CDR2 FQGNSA. This CDR3 is 14 amino acids long.

This chain joins TRBV18 and TRBJ1-3; the D is unclear. This CDR3 has 13 residues. Trimming stripped 4 bases from V and 6 bases from J, with 10 bases between. Germline loops: CDR1 KGHSH, CDR2 LQKENI. CDR3 nucleotide sequence: TGTGCCAGCTCACTTCTTCGCGAAAACACCATATATTTT. Amino acids: CASSLLRENTIYF.

The rearrangement links TRBV5-1 to TRBJ2-5; D may be TRBD2 (5 bases). CDR1 is SGHRS and CDR2 is YFSETQ in the germline V gene. Trimming stripped 4 bases from V and 5 bases from J, with 15 bases between. The CDR3 consists of 14 residues. In DNA form, the CDR3 reads TGCGCCAGCAGCCTCACCACCCAGCGGGAGACCCAGTACTTC. This sequence encodes CASSLTTQRETQYF.

This clone has just one count. V usage is TRBV6-4 and J usage is TRBJ1-2; D might be TRBD1 (6 bases). The CDR3 spans 16 residues. V gave up 10 bases and J gave up 5 bases, with 26 bases separating them. Per the germline V gene, CDR1 is MRHNA and CDR2 is SNTAGT. The chain's CDR3 is CANSHIRGTAVYGYTF. The CDR3 DNA reads as TGTGCCAACTCTCATATTAGGGGGACTGCGGTGTATGGCTACACCTTC.

V is TRBV6-5 and J is TRBJ2-7; a possible D gene is TRBD2 (5 bases). Germline loops: CDR1 MNHEY, CDR2 SVGAGI. This CDR3 contains 15 residues. Between the trimmed V and J ends, which lost 4 bases and 3 bases, there was a span of 16 bases. For the CDR3, the DNA is TGTGCCAGCAGTTCCCTTCGAGAGCGGATCTACGAGCAGTACTTC. Its translation is CASSSLRERIYEQYF.

The chain links TRBV5-1 to TRBJ2-2, with TRBD2 matching 8 bases. The length of the CDR3 is 17 residues. The V segment lost 2 bases and the J segment 1 base; nucleotides outside the gene matches: 7. The germline V gene encodes CDR1 SGHRS and CDR2 YFSETQ. The CDR3, as DNA: TGCGCCAGCAGCTTTGGTCCAGCGGGGGAGAACACCGGGGAGCTGTTTTTT. This gives the protein CASSFGPAGENTGELFF.